A single TCR beta chain is shown here with its context. Resolution of symptoms, clearance, or two negative PCRs was present in recovered Cohort 3 donors. This sample was taken from a study of blood T cell repertoires in COVID-19. About the study: Acute and convalescent COVID-19 samples came from the United States, Italy and Spain.

The germline CDR1 and CDR2 sequences are MNHEY and SMNVEV (reference sequence). The CDR3 length is 15 residues. The V end was cut by 6 bases, the J end by 1 base, with 16 bases between. Assay used: immunoSEQ multiplex PCR; TCRdb lists only in-frame clones, some missing. This sample carries about 480,000 clones, roughly 90% of them seen once, and the ten largest clones take 1.5% to 2%. The TCR sequence derives from a woman between 40 and 55 years old who had recovered from COVID-19. The chain couples TRBV27 to TRBJ2-7; the D gene is possibly TRBD2 (5 bases). Sample: PBMCs or T cells enriched from blood (not recorded which). The chain's CDR3 is CASSSWTRGSYEQYF. The CDR3 DNA reads as TGTGCCAGCAGCTCCTGGACGCGAGGGTCCTACGAGCAGTACTTC.